The present entry profiles one T cell receptor beta chain with its context. Its target is not known. This entry belongs to a study of OX40 agonist ivuxolimab in advanced cancers. Profiled with immunoSEQ multiplex PCR; TCRdb holds only in-frame clones, not every one. The table lists roughly 70,000 clones, roughly 87% of them singletons. Exclusion of a patient followed from autoimmune disease history or systemic immunosuppression. Per the germline V gene, CDR1 is SGHNT and CDR2 is YYREEE (reference sequence). V gave up 0 bases and J gave up 0 bases, with 7 bases separating them. The CDR3 is 15 amino acids. Regarding the study as a whole: Dosing at 0.1 to 3.0 mg/kg was accompanied by clonal expansion of CD4+ and CD8+ blood T cells by week 6.

The source is an adult with an advanced solid tumor such as melanoma, head and neck, liver or kidney cancer. Source: CD4+ or CD8+ T cells sorted from blood, taken in a trial of the OX40 agonist ivuxolimab. V and J are TRBV5-4 and TRBJ1-3; TRBD1 is a possible D gene (5 bases). The CDR3 nucleotides are TGTGCCAGCAGCTTGGCGACAGCCTCTGGAAACACCATATATTTT. Translating it yields CASSLATASGNTIYF.